This T cell receptor (beta chain) emerged from a study of cytomegalovirus exposure and HLA in healthy donors. Study results and caveats: Earlier analysis found most TCR beta V segments productive about 90% or about 30% of the time.

Those who donated were healthy bone marrow donors. Use of 60 Vbeta and 13 Jbeta primers characterized the PCR. The protocol was immunoSEQ multiplex PCR, while the TCRdb copy is restricted to in-frame clones and leaves out a portion. The sample has about 180,000 clones; around 80% are singletons. As for this clone: Its target is unknown.

The CDR3 has 13 amino acids. Per germline, CDR1 GTSNPN and CDR2 SVGIG (reference sequence). The sequence derives from a woman aged 45-65 years in good health and CMV-seropositive. This chain links TRBV30 with TRBJ2-5; 10 positions agree with TRBD1. The end of the DNA is better explained by TRBJ2-7, so the J call may be wrong. Source material: PBMCs. DNA for the CDR3: TGTGCCTGTTGGGACAGGGGAACCTACGAGCAGTACTTC. It translates to CACWDRGTYEQYF.